This TCR beta chain was recovered during a study of CD4 T cells in relation to SARS-CoV-2 and coronaviruses. Comment on this clone: Antigen: not known. At one boundary the junction diverges from the germline segment, which might be a read error.

CD4+ T cells from unexposed donors were obtained before the COVID-19 pandemic (2011-2018). CD4+ T cells were isolated from the cells after around 11 days of culture. The CDR3 spans 14 residues. Germline CDR1 and CDR2: LGHDT and YNNKEL (reference sequence). Clones were read by immunoSEQ multiplex PCR, and TCRdb kept only the in-frame ones, dropping some. The sample has around 15,000 clones; 79% are singletons. The chain couples TRBV3-1 (or the pseudogene TRBV3-2) to TRBJ1-2; unclear D gene. This TCR was sampled from a human donor in good health. Material: CD4+ T cells from PBMCs, cultured in vitro. CDR3 DNA: TGTGCCAGCAGCCAAGATCCAGACCCCTCAAGAAAGCTCTTC. Amino acid sequence: CASSQDPDPSRKLF.